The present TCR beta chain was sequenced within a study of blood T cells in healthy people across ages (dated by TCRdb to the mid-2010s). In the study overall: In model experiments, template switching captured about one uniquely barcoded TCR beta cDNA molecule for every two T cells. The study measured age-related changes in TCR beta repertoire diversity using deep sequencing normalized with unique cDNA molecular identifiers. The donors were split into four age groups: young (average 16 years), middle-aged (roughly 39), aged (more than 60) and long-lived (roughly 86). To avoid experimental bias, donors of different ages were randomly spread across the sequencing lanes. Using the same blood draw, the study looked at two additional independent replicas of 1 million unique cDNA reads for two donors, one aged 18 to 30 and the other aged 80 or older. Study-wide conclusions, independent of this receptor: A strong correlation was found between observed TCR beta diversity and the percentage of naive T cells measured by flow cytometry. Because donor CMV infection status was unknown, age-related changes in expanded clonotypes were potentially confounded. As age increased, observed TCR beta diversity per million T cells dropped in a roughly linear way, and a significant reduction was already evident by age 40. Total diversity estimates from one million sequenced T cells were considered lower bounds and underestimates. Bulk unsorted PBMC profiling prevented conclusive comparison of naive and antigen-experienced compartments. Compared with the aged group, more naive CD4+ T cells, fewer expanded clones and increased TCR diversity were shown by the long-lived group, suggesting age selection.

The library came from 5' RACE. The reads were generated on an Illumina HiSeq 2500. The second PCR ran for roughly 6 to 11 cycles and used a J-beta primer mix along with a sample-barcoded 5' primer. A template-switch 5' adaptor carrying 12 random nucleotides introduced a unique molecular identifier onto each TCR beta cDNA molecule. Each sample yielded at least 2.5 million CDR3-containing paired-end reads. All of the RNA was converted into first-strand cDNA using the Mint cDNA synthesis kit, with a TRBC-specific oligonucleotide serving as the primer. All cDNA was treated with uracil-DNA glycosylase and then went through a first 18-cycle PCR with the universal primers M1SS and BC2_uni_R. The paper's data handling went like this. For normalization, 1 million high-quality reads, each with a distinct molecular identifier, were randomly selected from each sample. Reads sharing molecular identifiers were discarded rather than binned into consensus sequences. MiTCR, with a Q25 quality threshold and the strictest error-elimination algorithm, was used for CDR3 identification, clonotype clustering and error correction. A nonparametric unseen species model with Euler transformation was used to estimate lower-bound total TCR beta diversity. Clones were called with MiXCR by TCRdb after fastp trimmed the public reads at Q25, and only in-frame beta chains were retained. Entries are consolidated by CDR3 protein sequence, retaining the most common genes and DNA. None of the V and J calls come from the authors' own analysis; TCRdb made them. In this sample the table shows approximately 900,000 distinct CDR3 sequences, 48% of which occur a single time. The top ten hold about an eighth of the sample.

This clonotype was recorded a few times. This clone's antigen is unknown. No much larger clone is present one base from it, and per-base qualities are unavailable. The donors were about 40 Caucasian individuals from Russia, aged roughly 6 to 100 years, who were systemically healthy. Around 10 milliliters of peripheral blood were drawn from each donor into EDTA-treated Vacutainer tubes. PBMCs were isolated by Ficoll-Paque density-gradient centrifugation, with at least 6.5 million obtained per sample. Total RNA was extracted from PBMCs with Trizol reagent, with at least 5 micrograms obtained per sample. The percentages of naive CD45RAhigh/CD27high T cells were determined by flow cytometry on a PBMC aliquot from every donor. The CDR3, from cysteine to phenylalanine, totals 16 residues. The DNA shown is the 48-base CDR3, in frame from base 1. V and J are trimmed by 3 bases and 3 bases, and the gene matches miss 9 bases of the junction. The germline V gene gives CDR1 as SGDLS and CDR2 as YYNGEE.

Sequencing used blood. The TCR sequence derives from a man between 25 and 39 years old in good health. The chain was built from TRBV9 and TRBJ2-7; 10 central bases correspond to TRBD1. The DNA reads TGTGCCAGCAGCGACCACGGACAGGGGGTAGACTACGAGCAGTACTTC. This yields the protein CASSDHGQGVDYEQYF.